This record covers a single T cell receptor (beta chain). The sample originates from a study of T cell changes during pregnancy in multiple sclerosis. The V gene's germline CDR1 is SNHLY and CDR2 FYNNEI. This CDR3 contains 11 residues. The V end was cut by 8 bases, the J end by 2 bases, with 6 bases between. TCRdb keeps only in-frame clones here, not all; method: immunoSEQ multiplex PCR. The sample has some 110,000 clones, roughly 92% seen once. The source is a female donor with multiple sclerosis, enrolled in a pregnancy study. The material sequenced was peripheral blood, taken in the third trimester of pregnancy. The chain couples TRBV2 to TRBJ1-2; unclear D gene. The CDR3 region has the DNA TGTGCCAGCGAGCCAAACTATGGCTACACCTTC. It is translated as CASEPNYGYTF.